Presented here are 26 T cell receptor beta chains from one specimen sequenced in a study of chemoradiotherapy in HPV16-positive cancers. TCRdb's table, derived via immunoSEQ multiplex PCR, lists solely in-frame clones and lacks some. The profile shows roughly 3,000 clones, 89% of them singletons. Here the sequenced sample was tumor tissue, taken from a patient who underwent chemoradiotherapy. The receptors come from a human donor with HPV-associated anogenital cancer.

The chain couples TRBV6-5 to TRBJ2-7; 9 bases match TRBD1. The CDR3 contains 14 residues. Germline lookup yields CDR1 MNHEY and CDR2 SVGAGI. The V segment lost 5 bases and the J segment 3 bases; nucleotides outside the gene matches: 5. The CDR3 DNA is TGTGCCAGCAGTCCCGGACAGGGGAACTACGAGCAGTACTTC. Protein sequence: CASSPGQGNYEQYF.

V gene TRBV27 combines with J gene TRBJ1-1, with 12 nucleotides matching TRBD1. After removal of 1 base from V and 6 bases from J, the junction contained 6 bases not matched to a gene. The CDR3 is 16 residues long. Germline V lookup: CDR1 MNHEY, CDR2 SMNVEV (reference sequence). CDR3 bases: TGTGCCAGCAGTTTATTCGGGACAGGGGGCTCCCCTGAAGCTTTCTTT. It encodes CASSLFGTGGSPEAFF.

This clone showed up just once. The rearrangement joins TRBV7-8 to TRBJ2-5; 10 bases match TRBD1. The J call may be incorrect, as the DNA end agrees better with TRBJ2-7. CDR3 length equals 15 residues. From germline, CDR1 is SGHVS and CDR2 FQNEAQ. CDR3 coding DNA: TGTGCCAGCAGCTTACAAGAGACAGGGGGCCACGAGCAGTACTTC. Translation gives CASSLQETGGHEQYF.

V and J are TRBV14 and TRBJ1-2; unclear D gene. This CDR3 is 15 amino acids long. The germline V gene encodes CDR1 SGHDN and CDR2 FVKESK. The ends were cut back, 0 bases at V and 4 bases at J, with 12 bases in the middle. CDR3 coding DNA: TGTGCCAGCAGCCAAGATTGGCAGTCACTCTATGGCTACACCTTC. The encoded protein is CASSQDWQSLYGYTF.

The gene calls are TRBV19 and TRBJ2-1; TRBD2 matches 10 bases. Germline CDR1 reads LNHDA; CDR2 reads SQIVND (reference sequence). V lost 7 bases to trimming and J lost 8 bases; unmatched junction nucleotides: 11. CDR3 length: 15 residues. This CDR3 is CASTLGASGSYEQFF. The CDR3, as DNA: TGTGCCAGTACCCTAGGAGCTAGCGGGAGTTATGAGCAGTTCTTC.

This clone was seen once. The chain has TRBV6-5 and TRBJ2-4; D uncertain. This CDR3 spans 11 amino acids. V shed 4 bases and J shed 5 bases, with 3 bases lying between them. CDR1 and CDR2 (germline): MNHEY, SVGAGI. Here the CDR3 DNA reads TGTGCCAGCAGTTCCGAAAACATTCAGTACTTC. Protein: CASSSENIQYF.

The gene calls are TRBV7-6 and TRBJ2-6; no clear D gene. Trimming removed 4 bases at V and 0 bases at J, with 7 bases between. The germline CDR1 and CDR2 sequences are SGHVS and FNYEAQ. The CDR3 is made up of 15 amino acids. The CDR3 nucleotides read TGTGCCAGCAGCTCCCCGAGCTCTGGGGCCAACGTCCTGACTTTC. This translates into CASSSPSSGANVLTF.

This chain uses TRBV29-1 with TRBJ2-2, with unresolved D. The V end lost 0 bases, the J end lost 7 bases, and 9 bases lay between the germline ends. Germline V gene data show CDR1 as SQVTM and CDR2 as ANQGSEA. The CDR3 extends over 13 amino acids. CDR3 in DNA: TGCAGCGTTGAAGACTCCGGTGGCGGGGAGCTGTTTTTT. Protein: CSVEDSGGGELFF.

V gene TRBV2 combines with J gene TRBJ2-1; TRBD2 aligns across 9 bases. Germline CDR1 is SNHLY and CDR2 is FYNNEI. V lost 6 bases to trimming and J lost 10 bases; unmatched junction nucleotides: 7. CDR3 length equals 13 residues. CDR3 DNA: TGTGCCAGCAGAGGAGGGACTAGCTGGGAGCAGTTCTTC. This sequence encodes CASRGGTSWEQFF.

This chain joins TRBV2 and TRBJ2-1; TRBD2 matches at 15 bases. The germline V gene has CDR1 SNHLY and CDR2 FYNNEI. This CDR3 comprises 18 residues. The V segment lost 5 bases and the J segment 8 bases; nucleotides outside the gene matches: 13. The DNA for the CDR3 is TGTGCCAGCAGTTTTTTAGCAGGACTAGCGGGAGGGTCTTATGAGCAGTTCTTC. Translation: CASSFLAGLAGGSYEQFF.

Only one count was recorded for this clone. J is TRBJ2-2 and V is TRBV9; 10 nucleotides align to TRBD2. Looked up from germline, CDR1 is SGDLS and CDR2 is YYNGEE. With V trimmed by 2 bases and J by 6 bases, 7 bases remained unmatched. CDR3 length: 16 amino acids. For the CDR3, the DNA is TGTGCCAGCAGCGTGAGGCTAGCGGGAGCTGCCGGGGAGCTGTTTTTT. It translates to CASSVRLAGAAGELFF.

The rearrangement joins TRBV7-8 to TRBJ1-5; 8 bases match TRBD1. The CDR3 covers 17 residues. The V and J ends lost 3 bases and 3 bases, in that order; junction bases with no gene match: 10. Germline values: CDR1 SGHVS, CDR2 FQNEAQ. The CDR3 sequence is CASSFGTGRGTNQPQHF. CDR3 coding DNA: TGTGCCAGCAGCTTCGGGACAGGCAGGGGGACCAATCAGCCCCAGCATTTT. Variable domain in full (rest from reference TRBV7-8 and TRBJ1-5): GAGVSQSPRYKVAKRGQDVALRCDPISGHVSLFWYQQALGQGPEFLTYFQNEAQLDKSGLPSDRFFAERPEGSVSTLKIQRTQQEDSAVYLCASSFGTGRGTNQPQHFGDGTRLSIL.

The chain is built from TRBV19 and TRBJ2-5; a possible D gene is TRBD2 (5 bases). The CDR3 consists of 12 residues. Germline V CDR1 and CDR2: LNHDA, SQIVND (reference sequence). Trimming took off 2 bases at V and 5 bases at J, with 6 bases between the two ends. CDR3 sequence reads: CASSITGETQYF. The CDR3 nucleotides read TGTGCCAGTAGTATAACGGGGGAGACCCAGTACTTC.

This clone came up a few times. This chain joins TRBV28 and TRBJ2-7; 8 nucleotides line up with TRBD2. Germline V gene sequence: CDR1 MDHEN, CDR2 SYDVKM. J gave up 0 bases and V 6 bases, and 7 bases lay outside the gene matches. The CDR3 is made up of 15 amino acids. The CDR3 nucleotides read TGTGCCAGCAGGCATATAGCGGGGACCTCCTACGAGCAGTACTTC. It codes for CASRHIAGTSYEQYF.

The V and J genes are TRBV19 and TRBJ1-1; 10 bases are shared with TRBD1. Germline V gene sequence: CDR1 LNHDA, CDR2 SQIVND (reference sequence). The V segment lost 6 bases and the J segment 4 bases; nucleotides outside the gene matches: 5. The length of the CDR3 is 14 residues. Here the CDR3 DNA reads TGTGCCAGTAGGCCGGACAGGGGGGGCACTGAAGCTTTCTTT. Translation gives CASRPDRGGTEAFF.

This chain connects TRBV4-3 to TRBJ1-1; D gene uncertain. Germline V gene lookup returns CDR1 LGHNA and CDR2 YSLEER. The germline V and J ends were trimmed by 1 base and 1 base, with 10 bases remaining between them. This CDR3 has 15 residues. The DNA of the CDR3 is TGCGCCAGCAGCCAAGTTGCCAGCAAGAACACTGAAGCTTTCTTT. Residues: CASSQVASKNTEAFF.

The chain is built from TRBV9 and TRBJ1-4; D remains ambiguous. The V and J ends lost 5 bases and 3 bases respectively, with 14 bases between them. This CDR3 is 15 amino acids long. Germline CDR1 reads SGDLS; CDR2 reads YYNGEE. This CDR3 is CASSPPGVANEKLFF. In nucleotides, the CDR3 is TGTGCCAGCAGTCCCCCTGGGGTGGCTAATGAAAAACTGTTTTTT.

V and J are TRBV7-2 and TRBJ2-1; 9 nucleotides line up with TRBD1. Germline V CDR1 and CDR2: SGHTA, FQGNSA. The CDR3 runs 18 residues. Trimming cost V 5 bases and J 9 bases; bases outside gene matches: 20. The CDR3 loop is CASSPPPSTGGKWTEQFF. CDR3 nucleotide sequence: TGTGCCAGCAGCCCACCCCCCTCGACAGGGGGAAAATGGACTGAGCAGTTCTTC.

V and J are TRBV5-4 and TRBJ1-2, with D unresolved. The germline V gene encodes CDR1 SGHNT and CDR2 YYREEE (reference sequence). V was shortened by 5 bases and J by 8 bases, with 13 bases between the two germline ends. The CDR3 runs to 12 residues. The CDR3 spells CASSVDRGGYTF. The CDR3 DNA sequence: TGTGCCAGCAGTGTGGACCGTGGAGGCTACACCTTC.

The chain uses TRBV19 and TRBJ1-2; no clear D. CDR3 size: 14 residues. V dropped 3 bases and J dropped 3 bases, with 11 bases sitting between them. CDR1 and CDR2 from the germline V gene are LNHDA and SQIVND (reference sequence). The CDR3 bases are TGTGCCAGTAGTATTGTGGGTACGGACTATGGCTACACCTTC. This translates into CASSIVGTDYGYTF.

The CDR3 is CASSSDSGTKLFF. In DNA form, the CDR3 reads TGTGCCAGCAGTTCAGATTCCGGGACGAAACTGTTTTTT. This chain uses TRBV28 with TRBJ1-4; tentatively, D is TRBD1 (5 bases). The germline V gene encodes CDR1 MDHEN and CDR2 SYDVKM. With 4 bases removed from V and 11 bases from J, the gap between germline ends came to 14 bases. This CDR3 spans 13 amino acids.

This rearrangement joins TRBV11-1 to TRBJ2-1, with 7 positions matching TRBD1. V gave up 6 bases and J gave up 3 bases; unmatched junction bases: 5. This CDR3 has 14 amino acids. Germline values: CDR1 SGHAT, CDR2 FQDESV (reference sequence). For the CDR3, the DNA is TGTGCCAGCAGTCCGGGACAGAACTACAATGAGCAGTTCTTC. Translation: CASSPGQNYNEQFF.

The chain carries TRBV6-6 and TRBJ2-4, with D perhaps matching TRBD2 (5 bases). The V gene's germline CDR1 is MNHNY and CDR2 SVGAGI (reference sequence). This CDR3 region has 16 residues. Trimming took 2 bases from V and 1 from J, leaving 12 bases between them. Here the CDR3 reads CASSYRVARAKNIQYF. CDR3 DNA sequence: TGTGCCAGCAGTTACAGGGTAGCGAGGGCCAAAAACATTCAGTACTTC.

The chain is built from TRBV28 and TRBJ1-5; possible D gene TRBD1, 5 bases. Germline lookup yields CDR1 MDHEN and CDR2 SYDVKM. Trimming removed 3 bases at V and 1 base at J, with 25 bases between. This CDR3 is 20 amino acids long. The CDR3 DNA follows: TGTGCCAGCAGTTTCCGTACGGGGGGATTTGGTACTATGAGCAATCAGCCCCAGCATTTT. This codes for CASSFRTGGFGTMSNQPQHF.

The sample holds one count of this clone. The V and J genes are TRBV7-2 and TRBJ2-1, with a tentative D call TRBD2 (6 bases). With 1 base removed from V and 6 bases from J, the gap between germline ends came to 13 bases. The CDR3 is 15 amino acids. From germline, CDR1 is SGHTA and CDR2 FQGNSA. The CDR3 region is CASSLDSQAGNEQFF. The CDR3 DNA reads TGTGCCAGCAGCTTAGATTCTCAAGCGGGCAATGAGCAGTTCTTC.

This clone occurred a few times. The chain uses TRBV7-2 and TRBJ1-1; no definite D call. The CDR3 covers 15 residues. Trimming pared 1 base from V and 6 bases from J, leaving 15 bases between. Germline V lookup: CDR1 SGHTA, CDR2 FQGNSA. CDR3 in DNA: TGTGCCAGCAGCTTAGGCGAGGGATTGGACCCTGAAGCTTTCTTT. Residues: CASSLGEGLDPEAFF. Filled out from reference TRBV7-2 and TRBJ1-1, the complete variable domain reads GAGVSQSPSNKVTEKGKDVELRCDPISGHTALYWYRQSLGQGLEFLIYFQGNSAPDKSGLPSDRFSAERTGGSVSTLTIQRTQQEDSAVYLCASSLGEGLDPEAFFGQGTRLTVV.